Following are 2 T cell receptor beta chains from one sample sequenced in a study of blood T cell repertoires in COVID-19. Profiled with immunoSEQ multiplex PCR; TCRdb holds only in-frame clones, not every one. The sample lists a few hundred thousand clones, over 80% occurring once. The source material was peripheral blood. These receptors all come from a woman between 45 and 60 years old with COVID-19, enrolled during active disease.

The J gene is TRBJ1-5, the V gene TRBV3-1 (or the pseudogene TRBV3-2); unclear D gene. CDR3 size: 13 residues. Germline lookup yields CDR1 LGHDT and CDR2 YNNKEL (reference sequence). Trimming stripped 8 bases from V and 5 bases from J, with 13 bases between. The CDR3 reads CASSYGVDQPQHF. CDR3 in DNA: TGTGCCAGCTCTTACGGGGTGGATCAGCCCCAGCATTTT.

The chain joins TRBV4-1 to TRBJ2-5; 9 nucleotides line up with TRBD1. Germline V gene lookup returns CDR1 MGHRA and CDR2 YSYEKL. The length of the CDR3 is 15 residues. Trimming removed 1 base from V and 5 bases from J; junction bases left unmatched: 5. This CDR3 reads CASSQGTGDAETQYF. The CDR3 DNA follows: TGCGCCAGCAGCCAAGGGACAGGGGACGCGGAGACCCAGTACTTC.